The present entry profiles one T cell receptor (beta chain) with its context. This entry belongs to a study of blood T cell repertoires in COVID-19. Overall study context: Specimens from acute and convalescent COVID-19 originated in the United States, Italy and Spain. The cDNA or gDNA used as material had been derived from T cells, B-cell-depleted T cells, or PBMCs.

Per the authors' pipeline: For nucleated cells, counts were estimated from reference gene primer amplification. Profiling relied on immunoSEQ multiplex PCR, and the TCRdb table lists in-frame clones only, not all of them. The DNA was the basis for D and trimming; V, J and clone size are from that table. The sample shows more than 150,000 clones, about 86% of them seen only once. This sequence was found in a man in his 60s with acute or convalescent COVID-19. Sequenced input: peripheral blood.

CDR3 coding DNA: TGTGCCAGCACATTGACAGGGGGCGCGTTGAATGAGCAGTTCTTC. This gives the protein CASTLTGGALNEQFF. The genes are TRBV2 and TRBJ2-1; TRBD1 agrees at 10 bases. In germline, CDR1 is SNHLY, CDR2 FYNNEI. The CDR3 totals 15 residues. V gave up 7 bases and J gave up 7 bases; unmatched junction bases: 10.